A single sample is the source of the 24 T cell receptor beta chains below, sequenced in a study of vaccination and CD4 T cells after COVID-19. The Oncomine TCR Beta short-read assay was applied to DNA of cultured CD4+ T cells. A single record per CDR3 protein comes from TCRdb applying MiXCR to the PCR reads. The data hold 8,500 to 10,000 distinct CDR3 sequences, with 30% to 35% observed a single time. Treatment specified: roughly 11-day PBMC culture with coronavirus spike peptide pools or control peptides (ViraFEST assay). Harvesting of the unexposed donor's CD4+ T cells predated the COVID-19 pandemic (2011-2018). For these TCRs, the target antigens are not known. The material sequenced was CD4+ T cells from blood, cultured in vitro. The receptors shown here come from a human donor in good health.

CDR3 sequence reads: CSANPLGSEEQYF. The CDR3 DNA is TGCAGTGCCAACCCATTAGGGTCTGAGGAGCAGTACTTC. The V gene is TRBV20-1, the J gene TRBJ2-7; no definite D call. The CDR3 consists of 13 residues. Germline-derived CDR1 and CDR2 are DFQATT and SNEGSKA (reference sequence). Trimming took off 6 bases at V and 7 bases at J, with 19 bases between the two ends.

CDR3 loop: CASRAGTAYTGELFF. CDR3 DNA sequence: TGTGCCAGCAGAGCCGGGACAGCTTACACCGGGGAGCTGTTTTTT. This rearrangement joins TRBV2 to TRBJ2-2; 7 nucleotides agree with TRBD1. J was trimmed by 3 bases and V by 6 bases; bases with no gene match: 7. In germline, CDR1 is SNHLY, CDR2 FYNNEI. The CDR3 totals 15 residues. Supplemented by reference TRBV2 and TRBJ2-2, the full variable domain reads EPEVTQTPSHQVTQMGQEVILRCVPISNHLYFYWYRQILGQKVEFLVSFYNNEISEKSEIFDDQFSVERPDGSNFTLKIRSTKLEDSAMYFCASRAGTAYTGELFFGEGSRLTVL.

The CDR3 loop reads CASSPRGPGNDNEQFF. For the CDR3, the DNA is TGTGCCAGCAGCCCAAGGGGCCCGGGGAACGACAATGAGCAGTTCTTC. The rearrangement links TRBV7-9 to TRBJ2-1; the D call may be TRBD1 or TRBD2 (5 bases each). The germline CDR1 and CDR2 sequences are SEHNR and FQNEAQ (reference sequence). V was shortened by 5 bases and J by 5 bases, with 19 bases between the two germline ends. The CDR3 spans 16 residues.

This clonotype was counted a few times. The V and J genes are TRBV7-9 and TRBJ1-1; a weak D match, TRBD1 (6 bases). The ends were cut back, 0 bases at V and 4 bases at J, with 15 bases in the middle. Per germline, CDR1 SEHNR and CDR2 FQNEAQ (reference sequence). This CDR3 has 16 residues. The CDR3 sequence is CASSLAAGTRGTEAFF. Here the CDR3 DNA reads TGTGCCAGCAGCTTAGCGGCCGGGACCAGGGGCACTGAAGCTTTCTTT.

The CDR3 region is CASISVYNEQFF. Here the CDR3 DNA reads TGTGCCAGCATTTCAGTATACAATGAGCAGTTCTTC. The chain combines TRBV27 with TRBJ2-1; no definite D call. The germline gives CDR1 MNHEY, CDR2 SMNVEV (reference sequence). V lost 7 bases and J 4 bases, leaving 8 bases between the germline ends. The CDR3 consists of 12 residues.

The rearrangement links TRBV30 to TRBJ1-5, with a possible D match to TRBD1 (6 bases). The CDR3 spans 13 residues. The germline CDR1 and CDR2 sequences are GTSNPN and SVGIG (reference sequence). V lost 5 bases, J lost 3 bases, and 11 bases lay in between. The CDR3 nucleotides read TGTGCCTGGTCAAGGGGGGACAATCAGCCCCAGCATTTT. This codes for CAWSRGDNQPQHF.

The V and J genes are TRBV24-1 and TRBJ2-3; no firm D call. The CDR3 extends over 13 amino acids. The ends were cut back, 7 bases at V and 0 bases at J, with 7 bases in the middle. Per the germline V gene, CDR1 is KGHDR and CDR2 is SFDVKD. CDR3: CATRKGSTDTQYF. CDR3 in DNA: TGTGCCACCAGAAAGGGCAGCACAGATACGCAGTATTTT.

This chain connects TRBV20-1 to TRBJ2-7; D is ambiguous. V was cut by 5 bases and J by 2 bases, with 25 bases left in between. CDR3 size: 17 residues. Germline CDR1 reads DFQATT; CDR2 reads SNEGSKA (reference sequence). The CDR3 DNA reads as TGCAGTGCTCCTCCGACAAATAAGACATTCCTACCCTACGAGCAGTACTTC. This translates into CSAPPTNKTFLPYEQYF.

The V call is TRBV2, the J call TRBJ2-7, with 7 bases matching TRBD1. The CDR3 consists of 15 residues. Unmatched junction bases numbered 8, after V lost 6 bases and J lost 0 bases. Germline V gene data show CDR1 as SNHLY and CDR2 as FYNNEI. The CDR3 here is CASRRGRDSSYEQYF. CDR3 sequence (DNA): TGTGCCAGCAGAAGGGGCAGGGACAGCTCCTACGAGCAGTACTTC.

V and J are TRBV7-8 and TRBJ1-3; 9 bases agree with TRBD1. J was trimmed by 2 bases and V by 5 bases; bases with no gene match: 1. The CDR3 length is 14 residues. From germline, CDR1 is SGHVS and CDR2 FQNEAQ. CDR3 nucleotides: TGTGCCAGCAGCCGACAGGGGGCTGGAAACACCATATATTTT. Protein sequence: CASSRQGAGNTIYF.

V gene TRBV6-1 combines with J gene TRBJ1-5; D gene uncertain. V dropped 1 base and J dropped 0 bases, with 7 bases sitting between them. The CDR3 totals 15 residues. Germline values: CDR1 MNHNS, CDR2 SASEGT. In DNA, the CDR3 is TGTGCCAGCAGTGAAGTAGCCTATAGCAATCAGCCCCAGCATTTT. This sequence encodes CASSEVAYSNQPQHF.

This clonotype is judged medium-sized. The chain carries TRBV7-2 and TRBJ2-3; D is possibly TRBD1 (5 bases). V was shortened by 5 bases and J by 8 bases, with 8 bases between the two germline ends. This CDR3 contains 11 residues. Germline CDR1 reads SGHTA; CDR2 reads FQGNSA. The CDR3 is CASSDRGTQYF. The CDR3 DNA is TGTGCCAGCAGCGATAGGGGTACGCAGTATTTT.

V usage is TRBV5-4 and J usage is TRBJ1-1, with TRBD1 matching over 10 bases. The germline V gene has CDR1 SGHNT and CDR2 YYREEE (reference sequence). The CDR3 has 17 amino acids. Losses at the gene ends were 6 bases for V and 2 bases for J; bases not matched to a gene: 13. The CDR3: CASTVGGQGIFNTEAFF. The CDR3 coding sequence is TGTGCCAGCACCGTGGGGGGACAGGGGATATTTAACACTGAAGCTTTCTTT.

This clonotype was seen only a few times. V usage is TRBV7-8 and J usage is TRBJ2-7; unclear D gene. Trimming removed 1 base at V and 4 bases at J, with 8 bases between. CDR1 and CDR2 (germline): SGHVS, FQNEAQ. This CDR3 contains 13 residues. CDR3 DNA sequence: TGTGCCAGCAGCTTAGGAACACAGTACGAGCAGTACTTC. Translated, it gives CASSLGTQYEQYF.

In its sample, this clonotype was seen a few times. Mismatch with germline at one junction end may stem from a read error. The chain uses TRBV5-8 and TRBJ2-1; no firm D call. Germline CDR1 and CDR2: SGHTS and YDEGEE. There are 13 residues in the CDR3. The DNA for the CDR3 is TGTGCCAGCAGCTTGGGCACCTACGATGAGCAGTTCTTC. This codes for CASSLGTYDEQFF.

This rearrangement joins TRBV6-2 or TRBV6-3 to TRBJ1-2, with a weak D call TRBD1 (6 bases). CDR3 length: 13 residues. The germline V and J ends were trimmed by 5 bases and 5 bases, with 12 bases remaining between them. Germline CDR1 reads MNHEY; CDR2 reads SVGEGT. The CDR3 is CASSTTTGYGYTF. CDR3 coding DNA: TGTGCCAGCAGTACCACTACAGGGTATGGCTACACCTTC.

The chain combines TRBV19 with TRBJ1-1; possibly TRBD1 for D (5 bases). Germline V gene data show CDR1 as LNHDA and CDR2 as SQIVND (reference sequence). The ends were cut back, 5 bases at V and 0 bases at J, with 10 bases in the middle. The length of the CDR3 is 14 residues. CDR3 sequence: CASSEDTLNTEAFF. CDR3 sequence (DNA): TGTGCCAGTAGTGAGGACACCTTGAACACTGAAGCTTTCTTT.

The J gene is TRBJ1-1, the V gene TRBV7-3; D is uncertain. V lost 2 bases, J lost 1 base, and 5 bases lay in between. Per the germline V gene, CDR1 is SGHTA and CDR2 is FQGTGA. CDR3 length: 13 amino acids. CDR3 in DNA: TGTGCCAGCAGCTTATATGAGAACACTGAAGCTTTCTTT. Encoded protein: CASSLYENTEAFF.

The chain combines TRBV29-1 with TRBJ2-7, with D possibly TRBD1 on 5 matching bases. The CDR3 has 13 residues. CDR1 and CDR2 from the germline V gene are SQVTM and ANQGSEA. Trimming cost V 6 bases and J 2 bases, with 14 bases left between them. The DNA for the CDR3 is TGCAGCGTCGAAACGACAGCAGCCTACGAGCAGTACTTC. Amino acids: CSVETTAAYEQYF.

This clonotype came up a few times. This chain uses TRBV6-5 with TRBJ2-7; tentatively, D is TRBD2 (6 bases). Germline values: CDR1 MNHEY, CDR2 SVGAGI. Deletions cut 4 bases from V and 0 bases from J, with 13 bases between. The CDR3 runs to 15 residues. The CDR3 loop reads CASSFTGTGSYEQYF. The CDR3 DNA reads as TGTGCCAGCAGTTTTACCGGGACTGGCTCCTACGAGCAGTACTTC.

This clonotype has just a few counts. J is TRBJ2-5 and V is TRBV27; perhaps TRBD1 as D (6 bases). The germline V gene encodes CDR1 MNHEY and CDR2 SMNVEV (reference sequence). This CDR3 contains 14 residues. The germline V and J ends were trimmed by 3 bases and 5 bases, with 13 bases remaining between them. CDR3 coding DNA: TGTGCCAGCAGTTTCACAGGGATCAGGGAGACCCAGTACTTC. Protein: CASSFTGIRETQYF.

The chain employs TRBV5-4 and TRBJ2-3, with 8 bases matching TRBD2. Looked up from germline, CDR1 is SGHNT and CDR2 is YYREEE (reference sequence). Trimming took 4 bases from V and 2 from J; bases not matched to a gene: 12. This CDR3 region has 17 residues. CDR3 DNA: TGTGCCAGCAGCAGAACGGGACTAGTGGGACTCACAGATACGCAGTATTTT. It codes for CASSRTGLVGLTDTQYF.

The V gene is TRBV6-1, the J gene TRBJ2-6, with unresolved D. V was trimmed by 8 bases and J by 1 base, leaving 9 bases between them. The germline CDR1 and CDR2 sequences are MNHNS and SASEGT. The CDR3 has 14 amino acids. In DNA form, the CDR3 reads TGTGCCAGCTTCCCCACGTCTGGGGCCAACGTCCTGACTTTC. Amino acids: CASFPTSGANVLTF.

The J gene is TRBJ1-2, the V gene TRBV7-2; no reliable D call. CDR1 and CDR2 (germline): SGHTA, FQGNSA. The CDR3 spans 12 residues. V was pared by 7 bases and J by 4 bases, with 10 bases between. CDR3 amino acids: CASTLDAYGYTF. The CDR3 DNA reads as TGTGCCAGCACCCTCGACGCCTATGGCTACACCTTC.